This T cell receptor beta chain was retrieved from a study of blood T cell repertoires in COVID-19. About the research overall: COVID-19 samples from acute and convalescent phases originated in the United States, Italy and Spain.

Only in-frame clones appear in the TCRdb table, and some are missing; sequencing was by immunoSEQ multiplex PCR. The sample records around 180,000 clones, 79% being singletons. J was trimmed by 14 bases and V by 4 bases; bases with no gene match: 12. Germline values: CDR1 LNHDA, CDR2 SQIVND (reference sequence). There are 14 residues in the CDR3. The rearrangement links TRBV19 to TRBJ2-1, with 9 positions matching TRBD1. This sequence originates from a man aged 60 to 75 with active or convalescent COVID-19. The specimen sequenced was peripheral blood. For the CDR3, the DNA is TGTGCCAGTAGTAGGGGACAGGGATCCGGGTGGAAGTTCTTC. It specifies CASSRGQGSGWKFF.